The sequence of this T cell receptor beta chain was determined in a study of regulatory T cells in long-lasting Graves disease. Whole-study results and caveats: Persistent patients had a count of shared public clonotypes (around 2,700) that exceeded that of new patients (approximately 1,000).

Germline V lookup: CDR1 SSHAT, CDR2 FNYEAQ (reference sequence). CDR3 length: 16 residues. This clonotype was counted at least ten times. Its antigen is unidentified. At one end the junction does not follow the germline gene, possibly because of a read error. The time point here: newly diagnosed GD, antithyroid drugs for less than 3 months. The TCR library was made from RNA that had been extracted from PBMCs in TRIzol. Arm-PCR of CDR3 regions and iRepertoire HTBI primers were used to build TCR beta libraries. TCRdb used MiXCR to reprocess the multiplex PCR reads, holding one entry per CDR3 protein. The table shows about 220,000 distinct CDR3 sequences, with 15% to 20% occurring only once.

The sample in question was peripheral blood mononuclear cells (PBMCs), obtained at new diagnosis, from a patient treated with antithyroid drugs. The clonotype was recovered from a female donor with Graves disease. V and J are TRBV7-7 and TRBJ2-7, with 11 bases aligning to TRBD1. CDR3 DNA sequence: TGTGCTAGCAGCCCAGCCCCCGGACAGGGGGCAAGTGAGCAGTACTTC. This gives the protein CASSPAPGQGASEQYF.